This T cell receptor beta chain was retrieved from a study of graft-versus-host responses after intestinal transplantation. Study context: Recipients were all induced with anti-thymocyte globulin, then given tacrolimus and steroids for around three years.

Notes on the study in general: Detection of GvH clones occurred in recipient marrow, and some had their first appearance in ileum or blood.

About this clone: No antigen is known for it.

Here immunoSEQ multiplex PCR was the method, and the copy in TCRdb shows in-frame clones only, minus some. The sample records over 100,000 clones, 90% to 95% being singletons. V dropped 8 bases and J dropped 2; count of bases not matched to a gene: 3. Per germline, CDR1 MNHEY and CDR2 SMNVEV (reference sequence). The CDR3 extends over 14 amino acids. The chain has TRBV27 and TRBJ2-1, with 10 bases lining up with TRBD2. This specimen consisted of unstimulated CD4+ T cells sorted from spleen or lymph node cells, obtained before intestinal transplant. The clonotype originates from a human donor who received an intestinal transplant. The CDR3 spells CASGSGRAYNEQFF. The CDR3 nucleotides are TGTGCCAGCGGAAGCGGGAGGGCCTACAATGAGCAGTTCTTC.